These 12 T cell receptor beta chains were all obtained from the same sample, sequenced in a study of CD8 T cells in cerebrospinal fluid in Alzheimer's disease. TCRdb reprocessed the 10x single-cell sequencing reads and stores each CDR3 protein as one record, lacking DNA. The record lists about 720 distinct CDR3 sequences, of which the ten most abundant hold about 20%. Sequencing used cerebrospinal fluid. Receptors originate from a human donor in good health.

This rearrangement joins TRBV30 to TRBJ2-7; without DNA, the TCRdb call of TRBD1 cannot be checked. CDR3 size: 15 residues. CDR1 and CDR2 (germline): GTSNPN, SVGIG (reference sequence). CDR3 amino acids: CAWSALTGSLYEQYF.

Judged by frequency, this clonotype is medium-sized. This chain joins TRBV7-2 and TRBJ1-3. The CDR3 has 16 amino acids. Germline V gene data show CDR1 as SGHTA and CDR2 as FQGNSA. CDR3 sequence reads: CASSLNRGGSGNTIYF.

This clonotype is called large based on its frequency. The gene calls are TRBV2 and TRBJ1-5; TCRdb gives TRBD1 as the D gene, but with no DNA this cannot be confirmed. The germline CDR1 and CDR2 sequences are SNHLY and FYNNEI. The CDR3 is 16 amino acids. The CDR3 loop is CASSRGQGASGQPQHF.

By frequency, this clonotype is medium-sized. The CDR3 reads CASSTDYGYNEQFF. V gene TRBV6-4 combines with J gene TRBJ2-1; checking the TCRdb D call of TRBD2 is not possible without DNA. The CDR3 sequence is 14 residues long. Germline loops: CDR1 MRHNA, CDR2 SNTAGT.

This clonotype registers medium-sized by frequency. This chain uses TRBV7-9 with TRBJ2-4; TCRdb gives TRBD2 as the D gene, but with no DNA this cannot be confirmed. This CDR3 has 15 amino acids. Germline loops: CDR1 SEHNR, CDR2 FQNEAQ (reference sequence). The chain's CDR3 is CASSPRDSSVGIQYF.

This clonotype is medium-sized by frequency. The rearrangement uses TRBV18 and TRBJ2-4. The CDR3 loop spans 13 amino acids. The germline gives CDR1 KGHSH, CDR2 LQKENI. The CDR3 region is CASSPGKENIQYF. Supplemented by reference TRBV18 and TRBJ2-4, the full variable domain reads NAGVMQNPRHLVRRRGQEARLRCSPMKGHSHVYWYRQLPEEGLKFMVYLQKENIIDESGMPKERFSAEFPKEGPSILRIQQVVRGDSAAYFCASSPGKENIQYFGAGTRLSVL.

This clonotype is medium-sized by frequency. The rearrangement links TRBV15 to TRBJ2-5. The CDR3 has 11 residues. Germline V gene lookup returns CDR1 LNHNV and CDR2 YYDKDF (reference sequence). This CDR3 reads CATSSLKTQYF. Drawing the rest from reference TRBV15 and TRBJ2-5, the complete variable domain is DAMVIQNPRYQVTQFGKPVTLSCSQTLNHNVMYWYQQKSSQAPKLLFHYYDKDFNNEADTPDNFQSRRPNTSFCFLDIRSPGLGDTAMYLCATSSLKTQYFGPGTRLLVL.

V usage is TRBV20-1 and J usage is TRBJ2-7; absent DNA, TCRdb's TRBD1 call cannot be checked. This CDR3 is 15 amino acids long. Per germline, CDR1 DFQATT and CDR2 SNEGSKA (reference sequence). The CDR3 reads CSAQKQGRSSYEQYF.

This clonotype is labeled medium-sized based on frequency. V and J are TRBV19 and TRBJ1-1. This CDR3 is 14 amino acids long. Germline V gene sequence: CDR1 LNHDA, CDR2 SQIVND (reference sequence). CDR3 loop: CASSIGQANTEAFF.

Judged by frequency, this clonotype is medium-sized (0.01 to 0.1%). The rearrangement joins TRBV5-1 to TRBJ1-6; the D call from TCRdb, TRBD1, cannot be confirmed without DNA. CDR1 is SGHRS and CDR2 is YFSETQ in the germline V gene. The CDR3 spans 15 residues. CDR3 protein: CASSLGPGGYSPLHF. Full variable domain (remainder filled in from reference TRBV5-1 and TRBJ1-6): KAGVTQTPRYLIKTRGQQVTLSCSPISGHRSVSWYQQTPGQGLQFLFEYFSETQRNKGNFPGRFSGRQFSNSRSEMNVSTLELGDSALYLCASSLGPGGYSPLHFGNGTRLTVT.

This clonotype is called large based on its frequency. This chain links TRBV20-1 with TRBJ2-5; absent DNA, TCRdb's TRBD1 call cannot be checked. Germline V gene sequence: CDR1 DFQATT, CDR2 SNEGSKA (reference sequence). The CDR3 loop spans 13 amino acids. The CDR3: CSARDEVTGPQYF.

This clonotype is labeled medium-sized based on frequency. The V and J genes are TRBV2 and TRBJ2-5. The V gene's germline CDR1 is SNHLY and CDR2 FYNNEI. This CDR3 has 14 residues. This CDR3 is CASSKATAAETQYF.